This is a list of T cell receptor beta chains from one sample in a study of T cell repertoires in cytomegalovirus infection. TCRdb used MiXCR to reprocess the reads, holding one entry per CDR3 protein. Counted here are some 940,000 distinct CDR3 sequences, around a third occurring once; the ten biggest clones make up roughly 13%. No antigen has been assigned to these receptors. The source was cultured CD8+ T cells from PBMCs, collected from culture after CMV antigen stimulation. These receptors were obtained from a human donor in good health (CMV status not recorded). Some clones in this sample may be carry-over from other donors' samples. CDR3s include the opening cysteine and the closing phenylalanine or tryptophan. Each record gives: J gene, clone size, D gene, V gene, CDR3 protein, CDR3 DNA. A D gene is named only where the DNA matches it firmly. Rows may omit the clone size; those that give it use once, few, many or a size class.

j_gene: TRBJ2-3
abundance: few
d_gene: TRBD2
v_gene: TRBV12-3/TRBV12-4
CDR3aa: CASSLSGGAATDTQYF
CDR3nt: TGTGCCAGCAGCCTTAGCGGGGGGGCGGCGACAGATACGCAGTATTTT

j_gene: TRBJ1-3
abundance: .
d_gene: .
v_gene: TRBV5-6
CDR3aa: CASSGDPSSGNTIYF
CDR3nt: TGTGCCAGCAGCGGGGATCCTTCCTCTGGAAACACCATATATTTT

j_gene: TRBJ2-1
abundance: once
d_gene: TRBD2
v_gene: TRBV9
CDR3aa: CASSVGGGARNNEQFF
CDR3nt: TGTGCCAGCAGCGTCGGCGGGGGGGCTAGGAATAATGAGCAGTTCTTC

j_gene: TRBJ2-5
abundance: few
d_gene: .
v_gene: TRBV6-6
CDR3aa: CASTLTGDQETQYF
CDR3nt: TGTGCCAGCACTTTGACCGGGGACCAAGAGACCCAGTACTTC

j_gene: TRBJ2-3
abundance: .
d_gene: TRBD2
v_gene: TRBV4-1
CDR3aa: CASSQAGLAGFTDTQYF
CDR3nt: TGCGCCAGCAGCCAGGCCGGACTAGCGGGGTTCACAGATACGCAGTATTTT

j_gene: TRBJ1-3
abundance: many
d_gene: .
v_gene: TRBV6-1
CDR3aa: CASNEWVSGNTIYF
CDR3nt: TGTGCCAGCAACGAATGGGTCTCTGGAAACACCATATATTTT

j_gene: TRBJ2-1
abundance: few
d_gene: .
v_gene: TRBV27
CDR3aa: CATSPGTLYNEQFF
CDR3nt: TGTGCCACCAGCCCGGGGACCCTTTACAATGAGCAGTTCTTC

j_gene: TRBJ2-7
abundance: few
d_gene: .
v_gene: TRBV29-1
CDR3aa: CSVEDGRGGYYEQYF
CDR3nt: TGCAGCGTTGAAGATGGCAGGGGTGGCTACTACGAGCAGTACTTC

j_gene: TRBJ1-2
abundance: few
d_gene: .
v_gene: TRBV29-1
CDR3aa: CSVEEGGPANYGYTF
CDR3nt: TGCAGCGTTGAAGAGGGAGGCCCCGCTAACTATGGCTACACCTTC

j_gene: TRBJ2-7
abundance: few
d_gene: .
v_gene: TRBV29-1
CDR3aa: CSVEGRSYEQYF
CDR3nt: TGCAGCGTTGAGGGCAGGTCCTACGAGCAGTACTTC

j_gene: TRBJ2-2
abundance: few
d_gene: TRBD1
v_gene: TRBV11-1
CDR3aa: CASHEATGAGELFF
CDR3nt: TGTGCCAGCCATGAAGCCACAGGGGCCGGGGAGCTGTTTTTT

j_gene: TRBJ1-2
abundance: .
d_gene: .
v_gene: TRBV4-1
CDR3aa: CASSQGGQAGYGYTF
CDR3nt: TGCGCCAGCAGCCAAGGAGGGCAGGCAGGCTATGGCTACACCTTC

j_gene: TRBJ1-1
abundance: .
d_gene: .
v_gene: TRBV7-4
CDR3aa: CASSLPPDSRNIEAFF
CDR3nt: TGTGCCAGCAGCTTACCGCCGGATAGCAGGAACATTGAAGCTTTCTTT

j_gene: TRBJ2-7
abundance: .
d_gene: TRBD1
v_gene: TRBV25-1
CDR3aa: CASSEFRNRGPHEQYF
CDR3nt: TGTGCCAGCAGTGAATTTAGGAACAGGGGCCCCCACGAGCAGTACTTC

j_gene: TRBJ2-7
abundance: .
d_gene: .
v_gene: TRBV6-5
CDR3aa: CASSYSVRPSADYEQYF
CDR3nt: TGTGCCAGCAGTTACTCCGTGAGGCCTAGCGCGGACTACGAGCAGTACTTC

j_gene: TRBJ1-2
abundance: few
d_gene: TRBD1
v_gene: TRBV10-3
CDR3aa: CAISESRDREDGYTF
CDR3nt: TGTGCCATCAGTGAGTCTCGGGACAGGGAGGATGGCTACACCTTC

j_gene: TRBJ2-1
abundance: few
d_gene: TRBD2
v_gene: TRBV7-2
CDR3aa: CASSLERGGLGNEQFF
CDR3nt: TGTGCCAGCAGCTTAGAGCGGGGGGGCCTTGGAAATGAGCAGTTCTTC

j_gene: TRBJ1-2
abundance: .
d_gene: .
v_gene: TRBV7-2
CDR3aa: CASSFDISYGYTF
CDR3nt: TGTGCCAGCAGTTTCGACATCTCCTATGGCTACACCTTC

j_gene: TRBJ2-3
abundance: .
d_gene: .
v_gene: TRBV2
CDR3aa: CASSERDSGTQYF
CDR3nt: TGTGCCAGCAGTGAAAGGGACTCCGGTACGCAGTATTTT

j_gene: TRBJ2-2
abundance: .
d_gene: TRBD2
v_gene: TRBV11-2
CDR3aa: CASRDRERDWRELFF
CDR3nt: TGTGCCAGCAGGGACCGGGAGCGGGATTGGCGGGAGCTGTTTTTT

j_gene: TRBJ2-5
abundance: .
d_gene: .
v_gene: TRBV28
CDR3aa: CASIGKRRETQYF
CDR3nt: TGTGCCAGCATCGGGAAGCGGCGGGAGACCCAGTACTTC

j_gene: TRBJ2-7
abundance: .
d_gene: TRBD2
v_gene: TRBV6-5
CDR3aa: CASSSSGGANEQYF
CDR3nt: TGTGCCAGCAGTTCAAGCGGGGGGGCGAATGAGCAGTACTTC